These T cell receptor beta chains were read from a single sample in a study of blood T cell repertoires in COVID-19. The assay was immunoSEQ multiplex PCR, and TCRdb's table has in-frame clones only and misses some. This table has under 300,000 clones, 89% appearing once. Sequenced sample: peripheral blood. Every receptor here comes from a woman in her 40s who had recovered from COVID-19. CDR3s include the opening cysteine and the closing phenylalanine or tryptophan. D genes are given only for firm matches. Clone size, where shown, is once, few, many, or a class for clones that have expanded.

size,D,V,J,DNA,CDR3
NA,NA,TRBV28,TRBJ2-1,TGTGCCAGCAATAGGAGTCCCTCCTACAATGAGCAGTTCTTC,CASNRSPSYNEQFF
NA,TRBD1,TRBV13,TRBJ2-1,TGTGCCAGCAGCCGTTACCGCACCGGGACAGGGGGCTCCCGGAGCTCCTACAATGAGCAGTTCTTC,CASSRYRTGTGGSRSSYNEQFF
NA,NA,TRBV29-1,TRBJ1-1,TGCAGCGTGGGTACCGGGACACAGAACACTGAAGCTTTCTTT,CSVGTGTQNTEAFF
NA,TRBD1,TRBV3-1/TRBV3-2,TRBJ1-6,TGTGCCAGCAGCCAGCGGACAGGGGGGAATTCACCCCTCCACTTT,CASSQRTGGNSPLHF
NA,TRBD2,TRBV6-5,TRBJ2-1,TGTGCCATCGAACGGGGGGGAGGTTATGAGCAGTTCTTC,CAIERGGGYEQFF
NA,NA,TRBV27,TRBJ2-5,TGTGCCAGCAGTGCAAACCCGACAGTCCAAGAGACCCAGTACTTC,CASSANPTVQETQYF
NA,TRBD1,TRBV15,TRBJ2-7,TGTGCCACCAGTGGTCCGGGACAGCGTTACTACGAGCAGTACTTC,CATSGPGQRYYEQYF
once,TRBD1,TRBV6-4,TRBJ1-5,TGTGCCAGCAGTCCGAAAACCCCCGCGGTGACAGGGACAAATCAGCCCCAGCATTTT,CASSPKTPAVTGTNQPQHF
few,NA,TRBV2,TRBJ2-7,TGTGCCAGCAGTGATGGGACTGACTACGAGCAGTACTTC,CASSDGTDYEQYF
NA,NA,TRBV7-6,TRBJ2-7,TGTGCCAGCAGCTTAGCGCTGGCGGGGGCGCAGCCCTACGAGCAGTACTTC,CASSLALAGAQPYEQYF
NA,NA,TRBV2,TRBJ1-5,TGTGCCAGCAGTGTTTTGGGAGGGGCCAATCAGCCCCAGCATTTT,CASSVLGGANQPQHF
NA,TRBD1,TRBV6-5,TRBJ1-1,TGTGCCAGCAATACCGGGACAGAGGACACTGAAGCTTTCTTT,CASNTGTEDTEAFF
NA,TRBD2,TRBV4-3,TRBJ2-1,TGCGCCAGCAGCCAGTTAGCGGGGATCTCCTACAATGAGCAGTTCTTC,CASSQLAGISYNEQFF
NA,TRBD1,TRBV10-3,TRBJ2-2,TGTGCCGCGAGTTCGGGATCCGGGACAGTGAACACCGGGGAGCTGTTTTTT,CAASSGSGTVNTGELFF
once,NA,TRBV4-1,TRBJ1-3,TGCGCCAGCAGCCAAGGACGCGGTGGCCTCTCTGGAAACACCATATATTTT,CASSQGRGGLSGNTIYF
NA,TRBD1,TRBV28,TRBJ2-1,TGTGCCAGCAGGCAACAGGGGGCCCTCTCCTACAATGAGCAGTTCTTC,CASRQQGALSYNEQFF
NA,NA,TRBV19,TRBJ1-4,TGTGCCAGTAGTATAGGTGGGGCCGGTGAAAAACTGTTTTTT,CASSIGGAGEKLFF
NA,NA,TRBV19,TRBJ1-5,TGTGCCAGTAGTTTGATGCAGGGTCAGCCCCAGCATTTT,CASSLMQGQPQHF
once,NA,TRBV28,TRBJ1-5,TGTGCCGTACGAAACCCCGGGGACTATCAGCCCCAGCATTTT,CAVRNPGDYQPQHF
NA,NA,TRBV5-1,TRBJ2-3,TGCGCCAGCAGCTTGGGTATCAGGGATTCTACGCAGTATTTT,CASSLGIRDSTQYF
NA,NA,TRBV7-9,TRBJ1-4,TGTGCCAGCAGCTTAGGCCGAGGGTCAACTAATGAAAAACTGTTTTTT,CASSLGRGSTNEKLFF
NA,TRBD1,TRBV7-2,TRBJ1-2,TGTGCCAGCAGCTTAGAGGGGACAGGAGCCACCTATGGCTACACCTTC,CASSLEGTGATYGYTF
NA,TRBD2,TRBV7-2,TRBJ2-5,TGTGCCAGCAGCACGGGACTAGCGTCCGAGACCCAGTACTTC,CASSTGLASETQYF
NA,NA,TRBV29-1,TRBJ1-2,TGCAGCGTTGAAGATCCAAATCGCAGCTATGGCTACACCTTC,CSVEDPNRSYGYTF
NA,NA,TRBV6-1,TRBJ2-5,TGTGCCAGCAGTGAACAGGGAAGGGGAAAAGAGACCCAGTACTTC,CASSEQGRGKETQYF
few,NA,TRBV6-1,TRBJ1-5,TGTGCCAGCAGTGAGGGGGGTGGCAATCAGCCCCAGCATTTT,CASSEGGGNQPQHF
NA,TRBD1,TRBV6-5,TRBJ2-2,TGTGCCAGCAGTCCCGGGACAGACACCGGGGAGCTGTTTTTT,CASSPGTDTGELFF
NA,TRBD1,TRBV2,TRBJ1-5,TGTGCCAGCAGCCGTCTGGGGGACAGTTATCAGCCCCAGCATTTT,CASSRLGDSYQPQHF
once,NA,TRBV7-9,TRBJ1-4,TGTGCCAGCAGCTTAACCCGACAGAAAAATGAAAAACTGTTTTTT,CASSLTRQKNEKLFF
NA,NA,TRBV11-1,TRBJ2-5,TGTGCCAGCAGCGCCGGGACACCCTTCGGGGAGACCCAGTACTTC,CASSAGTPFGETQYF
NA,TRBD1,TRBV5-6,TRBJ2-5,TGTGCCAGCAGCTTCAAGCCGACAGGGGGCCCAGAGACCCAGTACTTC,CASSFKPTGGPETQYF